The rows below give T cell receptor beta chains drawn from one sample of a study of cytomegalovirus exposure and HLA in healthy donors. Produced via immunoSEQ multiplex PCR; TCRdb's table is partial and in-frame only. The repertoire table contains 200,000 or so clones. Sequencing was performed on PBMCs. The receptors were sampled from a boy aged 10-17 years in good health and CMV-seronegative. The CDR3 runs from the conserved cysteine through the conserved F or W. D genes are given only for firm matches.

CDR3nt,CDR3aa,j_gene,v_gene,d_gene
TGTGCCAGCAGTTACTCGGGACTACAATACGAGCAGTACTTC,CASSYSGLQYEQYF,TRBJ2-7,TRBV27,TRBD2
TGTGCCAGCAGCCGGACAGGCTCCTACGAGCAGTACTTC,CASSRTGSYEQYF,TRBJ2-7,TRBV5-6,TRBD1
TGTGCCACCAGCGGGAAGTCCGGGACTAGCGGGGAAGAGACCCAGTACTTC,CATSGKSGTSGEETQYF,TRBJ2-5,TRBV15,TRBD2
TGTGCCACTGGGCCAGGGTACAATCAGCCCCAGCATTTT,CATGPGYNQPQHF,TRBJ1-5,TRBV7-2,.
TGTGCCAGCAGGGAGGACAGGGGTCCTAACTATGGCTACACCTTC,CASREDRGPNYGYTF,TRBJ1-2,TRBV7-2,TRBD1
TGTGCCAGCAGCTCCGCAGGGGCTGATGAAGCTTTCTTT,CASSSAGADEAFF,TRBJ1-1,TRBV7-6,.
TGCGCCAGCAGCCTCGGGGGGCGCAACACTGAAGCTTTCTTT,CASSLGGRNTEAFF,TRBJ1-1,TRBV5-1,.
TGTGCCAGCACCCCGGGGACAGGGGCCTACGAGCAGTACTTC,CASTPGTGAYEQYF,TRBJ2-7,TRBV7-2,TRBD1
TGTGCCACCAGCAGAGATGGGGACAGATCACCCCTCCACTTT,CATSRDGDRSPLHF,TRBJ1-6,TRBV15,TRBD1
TGCGCCAGCAGCTTGGGGACAGGGGTGTCCTACTACGAGCAGTACTTC,CASSLGTGVSYYEQYF,TRBJ2-7,TRBV5-1,TRBD1
TGTGCCAGTAGTTCGCCGACAGCCACCCTTAACTATGGCTACACCTTC,CASSSPTATLNYGYTF,TRBJ1-2,TRBV19,.
TGTGCCAGTAGTCGTCCGGGACAGGACTACTACGAGCAGTACTTC,CASSRPGQDYYEQYF,TRBJ2-7,TRBV19,TRBD1
TGTGCCAGCAGCTTAGGGCTCCCCAGGGGTCGAAAAGAGACCCAGTACTTC,CASSLGLPRGRKETQYF,TRBJ2-5,TRBV7-8,.
TGTGCCAGCAGTCCAAACTACGAGCAGTACTTC,CASSPNYEQYF,TRBJ2-7,TRBV2,.
TGTGCCACCAGCAGAGATAGGACAGTGAACTATGGCTACACCTTC,CATSRDRTVNYGYTF,TRBJ1-2,TRBV15,.
TGTGCCAGCAGTTTAATGCCCCAGGGGGCTAATGAAAAACTGTTTTTT,CASSLMPQGANEKLFF,TRBJ1-4,TRBV28,TRBD1
TGTGCCAGCAGGCCTGACCCGGGACAGGGTAATCAGCCCCAGCATTTT,CASRPDPGQGNQPQHF,TRBJ1-5,TRBV4-2,TRBD1
TGTGCCAGCAGCTCCCCCGGACAAAAGAACACTGAAGCTTTCTTT,CASSSPGQKNTEAFF,TRBJ1-1,TRBV7-9,.
TGTGAACAGGGGCTCTCTAGTGGCTACACCTTC,CEQGLSSGYTF,TRBJ1-2,TRBV19,TRBD1
TGTGCCAGCAGCTCGACGGACAACTACTATGGCTACACCTTC,CASSSTDNYYGYTF,TRBJ1-2,TRBV11-2,.
TGTGCCACCAGCAGGGGGGACAGGGGGCTGGGATGGGAGCAGTACTTC,CATSRGDRGLGWEQYF,TRBJ2-7,TRBV15,TRBD1
TGTGCCACCAGCAGAGATCGCGGGGCGTATGGCTACACCTTC,CATSRDRGAYGYTF,TRBJ1-2,TRBV15,.
TGTGCCAGCAGCCCTTCGACTAGCGCGGCCTCTGGTGAGCAGTTCTTC,CASSPSTSAASGEQFF,TRBJ2-1,TRBV11-2,TRBD2
TGTGCCAGCAGCGTAGCTGTCGGGACAGGGATCCACGAGCAGTACTTC,CASSVAVGTGIHEQYF,TRBJ2-7,TRBV9,TRBD1
TGTGCCAGCAGCTTGGCAGGGCCCCCTAACTATGGCTACACCTTC,CASSLAGPPNYGYTF,TRBJ1-2,TRBV5-4,.
TGTGCCAGCAGCTTTGTCGGCGGGGACTACGAGCAGTACTTC,CASSFVGGDYEQYF,TRBJ2-7,TRBV7-9,.
TGTGCTAGTGGTTTGGTGCCCCCAGCTAGCCACGAGCAGTACTTC,CASGLVPPASHEQYF,TRBJ2-7,TRBV12-5,.
TGTGCCAGCAGTGGACCCCGGACAGGGGGCTTTCTCAATCAGCCCCAGCATTTT,CASSGPRTGGFLNQPQHF,TRBJ1-5,TRBV28,TRBD1
TGTGCCAGCAGTTCGGGCAGGGAAAAGTTGTCCTACGAGCAGTACTTC,CASSSGREKLSYEQYF,TRBJ2-7,TRBV27,.
TGTGCCAGCAGCCAAGAGGGGAGGGGCGGGGGCCCAGATACGCAGTATTTT,CASSQEGRGGGPDTQYF,TRBJ2-3,TRBV4-2,.
TGTGCCAGCAGTGTTGTAAGCGGGGGGGCTAGTGAGCAGTTCTTC,CASSVVSGGASEQFF,TRBJ2-1,TRBV6-4,TRBD2
TGTGCCAGCAGTCGGTTTCCGGGGACAGGGGGCGGAAAAAAACTGTTTTTT,CASSRFPGTGGGKKLFF,TRBJ1-4,TRBV5-8,TRBD1
TGCGCCAGCAGCGAAGCGCGGGACGCGAACACCGGGGAGCTGTTTTTT,CASSEARDANTGELFF,TRBJ2-2,TRBV4-1,.
TGTGCCAGCAGCCCTGTACAGGGGATCCAAGAGACCCAGTACTTC,CASSPVQGIQETQYF,TRBJ2-5,TRBV7-9,TRBD1
TGTGCCAGCAGCGCCGGGACAACGTCTAGCACCATATATTTT,CASSAGTTSSTIYF,TRBJ1-3,TRBV11-2,.
TGCAGCCTTAGGACTAGAACCTACAATGAGCAGTTCTTC,CSLRTRTYNEQFF,TRBJ2-1,TRBV29-1,TRBD2
TGCAGCGCGTGGACAGCCTACGAGCAGTACTTC,CSAWTAYEQYF,TRBJ2-7,TRBV29-1,.
TGTGCCAGCAGTGAAACGTGGGGCGCTTCAGGAAACACCATATATTTT,CASSETWGASGNTIYF,TRBJ1-3,TRBV2,.
TGTGCCAGCACGACTAGCCCCGGGCAGACCCAGTACTTC,CASTTSPGQTQYF,TRBJ2-5,TRBV7-2,TRBD2
TGTGCCAGCAGTTTCAGAGCTGTCGCAGGGAAGGAGCAGTACTTC,CASSFRAVAGKEQYF,TRBJ2-5,TRBV27,.
TGTGCTAGTGGTTTTACAGGGGGCTTGGGCCTGAACACTGAAGCTTTCTTT,CASGFTGGLGLNTEAFF,TRBJ1-1,TRBV12-5,TRBD1
TGTGCCAGCTCACCACGGATACAGGGAACCCAACGGATGGAGCAGTACTTC,CASSPRIQGTQRMEQYF,TRBJ2-7,TRBV18,.
TGTGCCAGCAGTTTGACAGGGGGTAATCAGCCCCAGCATTTT,CASSLTGGNQPQHF,TRBJ1-5,TRBV28,TRBD1
TGTGCCAGCAGTGAGCTCCCGGGGGGCACAGATACGCAGTATTTT,CASSELPGGTDTQYF,TRBJ2-3,TRBV6-4,.
TGTGCCAGCAGTGAGGGACAGGGGGGAGTTTCACCCCTCCACTTT,CASSEGQGGVSPLHF,TRBJ1-6,TRBV2,TRBD1
TGTGCCGGCACCCCATTGGAGGCGAACACTGAAGCTTTCTTT,CAGTPLEANTEAFF,TRBJ1-1,TRBV25-1,.
TGTGCCAGTAAAACTCCGGGACACCAGTATGGCTACACCTTC,CASKTPGHQYGYTF,TRBJ1-2,TRBV19,.
TGTGCCAGCAGCCCAAGTTTGACAGGGACGAACACTGAAGCTTTCTTT,CASSPSLTGTNTEAFF,TRBJ1-1,TRBV7-3,TRBD1
TGTGCCTGGAGTCCACGGGTGGTGGCTGAAGCTTTCTTT,CAWSPRVVAEAFF,TRBJ1-1,TRBV30,.
TGCAGTGAGAGTTATGGCTACACCTTC,CSESYGYTF,TRBJ1-2,TRBV20-1,.
TGTGCCAGTGGCGGCGGGGAAGAGACCCAGTACTTC,CASGGGEETQYF,TRBJ2-5,TRBV19,.
TGCAGCGTTGAAGATCCCCAGGGACAGAACACTGAAGCTTTCTTT,CSVEDPQGQNTEAFF,TRBJ1-1,TRBV29-1,.
TGTGCTAGTGGTTTGTTAGGGGGCACTGAAGCTTTCTTT,CASGLLGGTEAFF,TRBJ1-1,TRBV12-5,.
TGTGCCTGGAGTGTAACAAGCGGGGGCGAGCAGTACTTC,CAWSVTSGGEQYF,TRBJ2-7,TRBV30,TRBD2
TGCGCCAGCAGCCAGGTGGTCGGCTATGGCTACACCTTC,CASSQVVGYGYTF,TRBJ1-2,TRBV4-1,.